This T cell receptor (beta chain) derives from a study of cytomegalovirus exposure and HLA in healthy donors. Turning to the study itself: The same platform as the approximately 700 first-cohort repertoires was used for the roughly 130 validation repertoires, a later analysis reported.

As regards this clone: As yet, its antigen is unknown.

CDR3 length: 17 residues. Between the trimmed V and J ends, which lost 8 bases and 0 bases, there was a span of 20 bases. CDR1 is LNHDA and CDR2 is SQIVND in the germline V gene (reference sequence). Study-level findings and limits: In vitro experiments confirmed that a few CMV-associated chains were specific for CMV antigens. Researchers counted 150 to 200 TCR beta chains as cytomegalovirus-associated.

Measured with immunoSEQ multiplex PCR; TCRdb has only the in-frame clones, and not every one. The table shows under 300,000 clones, with 90% occurring only once. Sequencing used PBMCs. V is TRBV19 and J is TRBJ1-5, with D possibly being TRBD1 (6 bases). The TCR was taken from a woman between 18 and 30 years old in good health and CMV-seronegative. This chain's CDR3 is CASVRRRGALSNQPQHF. Written as DNA, the CDR3 is TGTGCCAGTGTGAGACGTCGGGGGGCCCTTAGCAATCAGCCCCAGCATTTT.